These T cell receptor beta chains were read from a single sample in a study of early T cells in non-severe SARS-CoV-2 infection. TCRdb re-derived calls from the 5' RACE reads in MiXCR, one entry per CDR3 protein. The sample shows 30,000 to 35,000 distinct CDR3 sequences, roughly 6% of them seen only once. The sequenced sample was whole blood. Every receptor here comes from an adult who was a healthcare worker with PCR-confirmed SARS-CoV-2 infection or an uninfected control (not recorded which). Both conserved end residues are part of each CDR3. The D gene is left open where the match is weak. Where a row states a size, it is once, few, many or the class of an expanded clone; other rows omit it.

V: TRBV29-1
length: 16
D: -
J: TRBJ2-3
size: medium-sized
DNA: TGCAGCCTCAAAGGGGGGACAGCAACTAGCACAGATACGCAGTATTTT
CDR3: CSLKGGTATSTDTQYF

V: TRBV20-1
length: 14
D: TRBD2
J: TRBJ2-3
size: many
DNA: TGCAGTGCCGAGGCTAGCGGGAGGGCCCGAGGGCAGTATTTT
CDR3: CSAEASGRARGQYF

V: TRBV20-1
length: 14
D: -
J: TRBJ1-3
size: many
DNA: TGCAGTGCTAGAGAGTGGGATTCTGGAAACACCATATATTTT
CDR3: CSAREWDSGNTIYF

V: TRBV2
length: 17
D: TRBD1
J: TRBJ2-1
size: many
DNA: TGTGCCAGCGGTTCCCCAAAGGACAGGGGGTCCTACAATGAGCAGTTCTTC
CDR3: CASGSPKDRGSYNEQFF

V: TRBV24-1
length: 18
D: -
J: TRBJ2-6
size: few
DNA: TGTGCCACCAGTGATTCCGGCAGGGGCGCCTCTGGGGCCAACGTCCTGACTTTC
CDR3: CATSDSGRGASGANVLTF

V: TRBV20-1
length: 15
D: -
J: TRBJ2-1
size: many
DNA: TGCAGTGCTAGAGATACGATGCTCTCCTACCATGAGCAGTTCTTC
CDR3: CSARDTMLSYHEQFF

V: TRBV27
length: 16
D: -
J: TRBJ2-1
size: many
DNA: TGTGCCAGCGGATCGAGCTTCGGACCTCTTCCCAATGAGCAGTTCTTC
CDR3: CASGSSFGPLPNEQFF

V: TRBV9
length: 20
D: TRBD2
J: TRBJ2-1
size: many
DNA: TGTGCCAGCAGCCCGAGGAGTAGCGGGAGGGAGTTATACTTAGACAATGAGCAGTTCTTC
CDR3: CASSPRSSGRELYLDNEQFF

V: TRBV9
length: 16
D: TRBD2
J: TRBJ2-3
size: many
DNA: TGTGCCAGCAGCGTAGACCCTAGCGGGAGGATAGATACGCAGTATTTT
CDR3: CASSVDPSGRIDTQYF

V: TRBV20-1
length: 14
D: -
J: TRBJ2-7
size: medium-sized
DNA: TGCAGTGCTAGGTCCCAGGGTTTGTCCTACGAGCAGTACTTC
CDR3: CSARSQGLSYEQYF

V: TRBV21-1
length: 15
D: -
J: TRBJ2-3
size: few
DNA: TGTGCCAGCAGCGAACCCCAAGAGAGGACAGATACGCAGTATTTT
CDR3: CASSEPQERTDTQYF

V: TRBV7-2
length: 15
D: TRBD1
J: TRBJ1-5
size: many
DNA: TGTGCCAGCAGCAGAGGGACAGGGCGGGGGCAGCCCCAGCATTTT
CDR3: CASSRGTGRGQPQHF

V: TRBV20-1
length: 15
D: -
J: TRBJ1-1
size: many
DNA: TGCAGTGCCAGAAAGCCCGGGGGGGCGAGGACTGAAGCTTTCTTT
CDR3: CSARKPGGARTEAFF

V: TRBV19
length: 16
D: TRBD2
J: TRBJ2-1
size: many
DNA: TGTGCCAGTAGTAGGGGCGGGAGATTTACCTACAATGAGCAGTTCTTC
CDR3: CASSRGGRFTYNEQFF

V: TRBV27
length: 15
D: TRBD2
J: TRBJ2-7
size: few
DNA: TGTGCCAGCAGGGCAACGGGACTAGCGGGGGGGGACCAGTACTTC
CDR3: CASRATGLAGGDQYF

V: TRBV11-3
length: 15
D: -
J: TRBJ2-3
size: many
DNA: TGTGCCAGCAGCTTAGGGCTAGCGACCACAGATACGCAGTATTTT
CDR3: CASSLGLATTDTQYF

V: TRBV27
length: 14
D: -
J: TRBJ1-6
size: many
DNA: TGTGCCAGCAGACTGCGGGGGTACAATTCACCCCTCCACTTT
CDR3: CASRLRGYNSPLHF

V: TRBV19
length: 14
D: -
J: TRBJ2-2
size: few
DNA: TGTGCCAGTAGTATTGGGGGACTCCTCGGGGAGCTGTTTTTT
CDR3: CASSIGGLLGELFF

V: TRBV10-3
length: 13
D: -
J: TRBJ2-2
size: many
DNA: TGTGCCATCAGACAGGGTGGGGCCGGGGAGCTGTTTTTT
CDR3: CAIRQGGAGELFF

V: TRBV20-1
length: 15
D: -
J: TRBJ2-1
size: many
DNA: TGCAGTGCTAGACCCGCGGGGTCTTCCTACAATGAGCAGTTCTTC
CDR3: CSARPAGSSYNEQFF

V: TRBV5-1
length: 15
D: -
J: TRBJ1-5
size: -
DNA: TGCGCCAGCAGCACGGGCGACAGCAAGAATCAGCCCCAGCATTTT
CDR3: CASSTGDSKNQPQHF

V: TRBV6-1
length: 14
D: -
J: TRBJ2-7
size: many
DNA: TGTGCCAGCAGTGAACGGGGCCGAGCCTACGAGCAGTACTTC
CDR3: CASSERGRAYEQYF

V: TRBV29-1
length: 12
D: -
J: TRBJ1-1
size: few
DNA: TGCAGCGTTCCTACAGGGAACACTGAAGCTTTCTTT
CDR3: CSVPTGNTEAFF

V: TRBV20-1
length: 18
D: TRBD2
J: TRBJ2-3
size: -
DNA: TGCAGTGCTAGCGTTCGCGGGAGTCGAATGATTGGGACAGATACGCAGTATTTT
CDR3: CSASVRGSRMIGTDTQYF

V: TRBV12-3/TRBV12-4
length: 15
D: -
J: TRBJ2-7
size: -
DNA: TGTGCCAGCAGTTCATCACTGGAGAGCTCCTACGAGCAGTACTTC
CDR3: CASSSSLESSYEQYF

V: TRBV3-1
length: 16
D: TRBD1
J: TRBJ1-2
size: many
DNA: TGTGCCAGCAGCCAACAGGGCAGGGGGCGCGCCTATGGCTACACCTTC
CDR3: CASSQQGRGRAYGYTF

V: TRBV14
length: 15
D: -
J: TRBJ1-1
size: many
DNA: TGTGCCAGCAGCCAAGATCTGGGGACCAGCGCTGAAGCTTTCTTT
CDR3: CASSQDLGTSAEAFF

V: TRBV19
length: 14
D: -
J: TRBJ1-2
size: few
DNA: TGTGCCAGTAGCCAACGGGAACAGGCATATGGCTACACCTTC
CDR3: CASSQREQAYGYTF

V: TRBV5-4
length: 14
D: -
J: TRBJ2-3
size: many
DNA: TGTGCCAGCAGCTTGACTAGCCGAGCGGATACGCAGTATTTT
CDR3: CASSLTSRADTQYF

V: TRBV5-1
length: 14
D: -
J: TRBJ2-7
size: -
DNA: TGCGCCAGCACCCCGGGACTCAGATTCGGCGAGCAGTACTTC
CDR3: CASTPGLRFGEQYF

V: TRBV2
length: 13
D: TRBD2
J: TRBJ2-7
size: -
DNA: TGTGCCAGCAGTGCCCCGGGAGGCAACGAGCAGTACTTC
CDR3: CASSAPGGNEQYF

V: TRBV19
length: 13
D: -
J: TRBJ2-1
size: many
DNA: TGTGCCAGTAGTTTGACTAGTGCCAATGAGCAGTTCTTC
CDR3: CASSLTSANEQFF

V: TRBV10-1
length: 16
D: -
J: TRBJ1-1
size: many
DNA: TGCGCCAGCAGTCCCAAGTCCCAGGGGAAGAACACTGAAGCTTTCTTT
CDR3: CASSPKSQGKNTEAFF

V: TRBV12-3/TRBV12-4
length: 17
D: TRBD2
J: TRBJ2-1
size: medium-sized
DNA: TGTGCCAGGGGACTAGCGGGAGTAGTTGAGCATCCCAATGAGCAGTTCTTC
CDR3: CARGLAGVVEHPNEQFF

V: TRBV15
length: 14
D: TRBD2
J: TRBJ2-1
size: many
DNA: TGTGCCACGCTCAGGGCTAGCGGGAGCAATGAGCAGTTCTTC
CDR3: CATLRASGSNEQFF

V: TRBV9
length: 18
D: TRBD1
J: TRBJ2-3
size: few
DNA: TGTGCCAGCAGCGCACTTCCGGGACAGACTACCCGCACAGATACGCAGTATTTT
CDR3: CASSALPGQTTRTDTQYF

V: TRBV6-6
length: 13
D: -
J: TRBJ1-1
size: -
DNA: TGTGCCAGCAGAGCGGGACCAAACACTGAAGCTTTCTTT
CDR3: CASRAGPNTEAFF

V: TRBV2
length: 15
D: TRBD2
J: TRBJ2-5
size: many
DNA: TGTGCCAGCAGGGAAACCGGGACTAGGGTCGAGACCCAGTACTTC
CDR3: CASRETGTRVETQYF

V: TRBV27
length: 16
D: TRBD1
J: TRBJ1-3
size: many
DNA: TGTGCCAGCAGTCCCCCGGAAGGGGGCATCGGAGACACCATATATTTT
CDR3: CASSPPEGGIGDTIYF

V: TRBV5-1
length: 13
D: -
J: TRBJ2-7
size: many
DNA: TGCGCCAGCATGGGGCGGCTTGGGGACGAGCAGTACTTC
CDR3: CASMGRLGDEQYF

V: TRBV12-3/TRBV12-4
length: 12
D: -
J: TRBJ1-5
size: many
DNA: TGTGCCAGCAGTTTTACTGGAGAGCCCCAGCATTTT
CDR3: CASSFTGEPQHF